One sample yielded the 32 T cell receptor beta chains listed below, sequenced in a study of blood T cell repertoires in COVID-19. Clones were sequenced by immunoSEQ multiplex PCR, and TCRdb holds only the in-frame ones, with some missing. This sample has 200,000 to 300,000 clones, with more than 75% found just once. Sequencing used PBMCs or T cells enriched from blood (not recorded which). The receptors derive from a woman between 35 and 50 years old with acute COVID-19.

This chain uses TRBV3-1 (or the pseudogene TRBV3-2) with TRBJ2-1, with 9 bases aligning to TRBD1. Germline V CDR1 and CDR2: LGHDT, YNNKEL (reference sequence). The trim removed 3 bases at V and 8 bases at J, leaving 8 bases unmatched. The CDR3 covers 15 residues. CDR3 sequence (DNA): TGTGCCAGCAGCCAGAGGACAGGGGAATTGGATGAGCAGTTCTTC. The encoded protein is CASSQRTGELDEQFF.

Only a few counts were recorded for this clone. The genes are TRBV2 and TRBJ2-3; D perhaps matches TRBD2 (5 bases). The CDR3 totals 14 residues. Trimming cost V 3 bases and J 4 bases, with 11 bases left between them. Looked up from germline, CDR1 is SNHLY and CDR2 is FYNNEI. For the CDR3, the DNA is TGTGCCAGCAGTGAGGGCGGGTGGGCAGATACGCAGTATTTT. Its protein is CASSEGGWADTQYF.

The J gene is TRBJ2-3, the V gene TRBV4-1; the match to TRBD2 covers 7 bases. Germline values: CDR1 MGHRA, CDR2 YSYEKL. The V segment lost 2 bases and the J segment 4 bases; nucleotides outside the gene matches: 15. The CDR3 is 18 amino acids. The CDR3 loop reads CASSQPRLAGVAADTQYF. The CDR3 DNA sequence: TGCGCCAGCAGCCAACCCCGTTTGGCGGGAGTAGCGGCAGATACGCAGTATTTT.

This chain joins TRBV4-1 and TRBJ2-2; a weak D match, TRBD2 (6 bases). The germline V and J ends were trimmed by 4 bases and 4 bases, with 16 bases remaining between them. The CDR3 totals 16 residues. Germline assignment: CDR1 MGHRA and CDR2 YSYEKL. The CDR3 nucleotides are TGCGCCAGCAGCCTCCCCGGCGGGGAAGGCACCGGGGAGCTGTTTTTT. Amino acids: CASSLPGGEGTGELFF.

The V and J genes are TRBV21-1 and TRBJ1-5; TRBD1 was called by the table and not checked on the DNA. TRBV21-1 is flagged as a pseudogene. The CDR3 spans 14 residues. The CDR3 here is CASGTGGEYQPQHF. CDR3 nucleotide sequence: TGTGCCAGCGGGACAGGGGGAGAATATCAGCCCCAGCATTTT.

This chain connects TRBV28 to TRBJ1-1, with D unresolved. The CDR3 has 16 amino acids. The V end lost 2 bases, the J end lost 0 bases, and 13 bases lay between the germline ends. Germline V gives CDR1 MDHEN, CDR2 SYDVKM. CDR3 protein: CASSLGHLLMNTEAFF. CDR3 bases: TGTGCCAGCAGTTTAGGTCACCTCCTAATGAACACTGAAGCTTTCTTT.

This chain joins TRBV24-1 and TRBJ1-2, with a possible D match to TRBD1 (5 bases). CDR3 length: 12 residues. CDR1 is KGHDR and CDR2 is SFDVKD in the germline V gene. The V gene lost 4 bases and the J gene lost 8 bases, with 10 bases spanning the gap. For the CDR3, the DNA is TGTGCCACCAGTGACCCGGGACTCGGCTACACCTTC. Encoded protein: CATSDPGLGYTF.

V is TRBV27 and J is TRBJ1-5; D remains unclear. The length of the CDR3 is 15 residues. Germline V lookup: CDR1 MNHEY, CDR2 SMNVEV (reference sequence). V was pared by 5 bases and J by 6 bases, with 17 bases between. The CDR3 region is CASSVEASSSQPQHF. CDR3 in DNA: TGTGCCAGCAGTGTAGAGGCATCAAGTAGTCAGCCCCAGCATTTT.

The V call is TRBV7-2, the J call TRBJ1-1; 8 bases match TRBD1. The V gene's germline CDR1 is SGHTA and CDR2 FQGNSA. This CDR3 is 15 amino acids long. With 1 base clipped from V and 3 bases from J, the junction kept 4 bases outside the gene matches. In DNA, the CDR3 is TGTGCCAGCAGCTTAGTGACAGGGGCGGACACTGAAGCTTTCTTT. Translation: CASSLVTGADTEAFF.

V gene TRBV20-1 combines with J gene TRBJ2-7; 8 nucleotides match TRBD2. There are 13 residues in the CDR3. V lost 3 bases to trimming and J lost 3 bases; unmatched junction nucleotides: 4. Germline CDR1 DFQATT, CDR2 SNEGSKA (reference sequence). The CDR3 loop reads CSASPSGSYEQYF. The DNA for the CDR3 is TGCAGTGCTAGTCCCAGCGGGAGCTACGAGCAGTACTTC.

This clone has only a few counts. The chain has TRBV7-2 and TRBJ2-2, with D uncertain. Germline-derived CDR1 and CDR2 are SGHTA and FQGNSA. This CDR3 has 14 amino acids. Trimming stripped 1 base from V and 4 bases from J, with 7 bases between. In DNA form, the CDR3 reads TGTGCCAGCAGCTTAGTTCGAGGCACCGGGGAGCTGTTTTTT. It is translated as CASSLVRGTGELFF.

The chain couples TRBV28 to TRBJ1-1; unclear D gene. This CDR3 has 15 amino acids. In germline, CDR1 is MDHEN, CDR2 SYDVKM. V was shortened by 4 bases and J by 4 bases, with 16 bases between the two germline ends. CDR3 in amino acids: CASSSSLLESTEAFF. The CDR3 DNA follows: TGTGCCAGCAGTTCATCGTTGTTGGAGAGCACTGAAGCTTTCTTT. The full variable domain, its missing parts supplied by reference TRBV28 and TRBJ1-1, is DVKVTQSSRYLVKRTGEKVFLECVQDMDHENMFWYRQDPGLGLRLIYFSYDVKMKEKGDIPEGYSVSREKKERFSLILESASTNQTSMYLCASSSSLLESTEAFFGQGTRLTVV.

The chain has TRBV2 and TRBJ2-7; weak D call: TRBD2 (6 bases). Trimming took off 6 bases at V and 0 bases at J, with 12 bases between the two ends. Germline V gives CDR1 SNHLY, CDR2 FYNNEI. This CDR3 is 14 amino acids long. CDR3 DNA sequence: TGTGCCAGCAGCGCGGGACCTAGCTCCTACGAGCAGTACTTC. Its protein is CASSAGPSSYEQYF.

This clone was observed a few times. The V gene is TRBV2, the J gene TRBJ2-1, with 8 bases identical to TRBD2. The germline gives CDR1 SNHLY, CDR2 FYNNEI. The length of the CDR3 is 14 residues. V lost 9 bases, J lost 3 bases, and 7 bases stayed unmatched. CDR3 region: CASRPGTSYNEQFF. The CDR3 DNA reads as TGTGCCAGTCGCCCCGGGACTAGCTACAATGAGCAGTTCTTC.

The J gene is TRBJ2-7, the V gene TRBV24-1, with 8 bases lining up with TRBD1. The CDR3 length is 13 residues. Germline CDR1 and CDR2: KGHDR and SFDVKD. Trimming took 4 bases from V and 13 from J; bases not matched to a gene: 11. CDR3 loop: CATSEADRATLYF. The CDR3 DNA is TGTGCCACCAGTGAAGCGGACAGGGCCACCTTATACTTC.

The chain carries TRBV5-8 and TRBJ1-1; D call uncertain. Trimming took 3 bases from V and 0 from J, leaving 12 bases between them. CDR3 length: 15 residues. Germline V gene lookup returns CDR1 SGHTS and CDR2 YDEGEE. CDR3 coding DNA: TGTGCCAGCAGCTCCATCCCGGGGATGAACACTGAAGCTTTCTTT. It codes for CASSSIPGMNTEAFF.

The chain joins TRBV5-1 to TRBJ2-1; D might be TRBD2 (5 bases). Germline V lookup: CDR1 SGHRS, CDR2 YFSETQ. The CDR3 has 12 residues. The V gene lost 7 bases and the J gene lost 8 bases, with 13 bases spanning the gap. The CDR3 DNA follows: TGCGCCAGCGCCCTACCCGGGGATGAGCAGTTCTTC. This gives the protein CASALPGDEQFF.

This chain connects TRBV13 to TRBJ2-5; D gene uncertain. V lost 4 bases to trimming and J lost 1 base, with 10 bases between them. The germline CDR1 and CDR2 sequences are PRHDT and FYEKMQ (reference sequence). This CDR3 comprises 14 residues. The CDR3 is CASSYTLPQETQYF. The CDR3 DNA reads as TGTGCCAGCAGCTACACATTGCCCCAAGAGACCCAGTACTTC. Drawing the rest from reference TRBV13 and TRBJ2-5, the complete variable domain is AAGVIQSPRHLIKEKRETATLKCYPIPRHDTVYWYQQGPGQDPQFLISFYEKMQSDKGSIPDRFSAQQFSDYHSELNMSSLELGDSALYFCASSYTLPQETQYFGPGTRLLVL.

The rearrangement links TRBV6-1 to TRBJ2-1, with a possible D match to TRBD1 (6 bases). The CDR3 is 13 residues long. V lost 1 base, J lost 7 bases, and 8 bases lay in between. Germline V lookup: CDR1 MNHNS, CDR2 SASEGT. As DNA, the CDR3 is TGTGCCAGCAGTGAAGTGAGGGGGAATGAGCAGTTCTTC. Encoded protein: CASSEVRGNEQFF.

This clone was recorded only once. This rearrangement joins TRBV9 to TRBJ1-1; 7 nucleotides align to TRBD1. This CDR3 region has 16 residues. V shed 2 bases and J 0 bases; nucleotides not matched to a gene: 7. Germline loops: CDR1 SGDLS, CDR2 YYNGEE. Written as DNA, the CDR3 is TGTGCCAGCAGCGTTTCTCCGGGACAGCTGAACACTGAAGCTTTCTTT. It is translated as CASSVSPGQLNTEAFF. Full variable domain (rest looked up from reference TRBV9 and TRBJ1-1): DSGVTQTPKHLITATGQRVTLRCSPRSGDLSVYWYQQSLDQGLQFLIQYYNGEERAKGNILERFSAQQFPDLHSELNLSSLELGDSALYFCASSVSPGQLNTEAFFGQGTRLTVV.

CDR3 nucleotide sequence: TGTGCCACCAGGCGGGGGGGCGCATACAATGAGCAGTTCTTC. It yields the protein CATRRGGAYNEQFF. The chain uses TRBV24-1 and TRBJ2-1; 9 positions match TRBD2. V shed 7 bases, J shed 4 bases, and the junction held 4 bases outside the gene matches. CDR1 and CDR2 (germline): KGHDR, SFDVKD. The CDR3 contains 14 residues.

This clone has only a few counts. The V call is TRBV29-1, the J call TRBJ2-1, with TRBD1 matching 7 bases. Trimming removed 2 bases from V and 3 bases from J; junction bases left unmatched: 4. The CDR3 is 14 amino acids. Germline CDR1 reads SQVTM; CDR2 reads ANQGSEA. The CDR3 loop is CSVESPGGYNEQFF. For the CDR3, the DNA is TGCAGCGTTGAATCCCCAGGGGGCTACAATGAGCAGTTCTTC.

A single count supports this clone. The CDR3 loop is CASSERQGAGSYEQYF. Written as DNA, the CDR3 is TGCGCCAGCAGTGAGAGACAGGGGGCGGGCTCCTACGAGCAGTACTTC. The chain is built from TRBV10-2 and TRBJ2-7; 10 nucleotides agree with TRBD1. There are 16 residues in the CDR3. After removal of 2 bases from V and 0 bases from J, the junction contained 4 bases not matched to a gene. Germline V gene sequence: CDR1 WSHSY, CDR2 SAAADI.

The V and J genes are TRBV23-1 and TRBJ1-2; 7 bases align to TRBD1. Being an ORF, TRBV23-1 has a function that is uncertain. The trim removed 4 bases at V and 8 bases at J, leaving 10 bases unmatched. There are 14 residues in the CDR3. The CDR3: CASSPRQGRWGYTF. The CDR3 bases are TGCGCCAGCAGTCCCCGACAGGGCCGATGGGGCTACACCTTC.

CDR3 loop: CASSARDSTEAFF. CDR3 sequence (DNA): TGTGCCAGCAGCGCTAGGGACAGCACTGAAGCTTTCTTT. The gene calls are TRBV9 and TRBJ1-1; 7 nucleotides line up with TRBD1. The CDR3 has 13 residues. Germline CDR1 SGDLS, CDR2 YYNGEE. J gave up 4 bases and V 3 bases, and 3 bases lay outside the gene matches. The full variable domain, in which reference TRBV9 and TRBJ1-1 provide the parts outside the CDR3, is DSGVTQTPKHLITATGQRVTLRCSPRSGDLSVYWYQQSLDQGLQFLIQYYNGEERAKGNILERFSAQQFPDLHSELNLSSLELGDSALYFCASSARDSTEAFFGQGTRLTVV.

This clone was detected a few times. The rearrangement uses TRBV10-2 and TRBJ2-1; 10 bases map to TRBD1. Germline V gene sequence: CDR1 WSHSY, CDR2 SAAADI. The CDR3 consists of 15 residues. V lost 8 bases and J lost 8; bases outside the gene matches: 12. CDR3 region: CASQYRDRGGHEQFF. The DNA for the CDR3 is TGCGCCAGCCAATATCGGGACAGGGGTGGACATGAGCAGTTCTTC.

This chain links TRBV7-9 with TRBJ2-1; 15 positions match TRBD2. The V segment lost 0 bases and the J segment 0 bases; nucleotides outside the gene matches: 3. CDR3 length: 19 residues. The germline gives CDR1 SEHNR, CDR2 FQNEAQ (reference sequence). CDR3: CASSLAGTSGRSSYNEQFF. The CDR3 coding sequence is TGTGCCAGCAGCTTAGCTGGGACTAGCGGGAGGTCCTCCTACAATGAGCAGTTCTTC.

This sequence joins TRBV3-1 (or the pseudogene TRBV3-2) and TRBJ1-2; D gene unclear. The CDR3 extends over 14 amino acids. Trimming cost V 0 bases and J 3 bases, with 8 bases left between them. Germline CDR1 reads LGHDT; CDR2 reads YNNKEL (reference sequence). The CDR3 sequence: CASSQDSGDYGYTF. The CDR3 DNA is TGTGCCAGCAGCCAAGATTCCGGGGACTATGGCTACACCTTC.

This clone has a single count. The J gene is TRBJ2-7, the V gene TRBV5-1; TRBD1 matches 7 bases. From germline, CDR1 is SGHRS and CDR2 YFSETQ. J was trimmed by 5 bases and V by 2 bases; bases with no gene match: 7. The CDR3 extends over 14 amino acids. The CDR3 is CASSLSGTENEQYF. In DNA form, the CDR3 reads TGCGCCAGCAGCTTATCCGGGACAGAAAACGAGCAGTACTTC.

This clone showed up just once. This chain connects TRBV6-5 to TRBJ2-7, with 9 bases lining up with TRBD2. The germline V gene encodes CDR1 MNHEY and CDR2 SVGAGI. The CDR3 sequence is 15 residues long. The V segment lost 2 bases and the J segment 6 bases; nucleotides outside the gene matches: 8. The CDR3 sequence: CASSYGGSSGIEQYF. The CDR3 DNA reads TGTGCCAGCAGTTACGGCGGGTCTAGCGGGATCGAGCAGTACTTC.

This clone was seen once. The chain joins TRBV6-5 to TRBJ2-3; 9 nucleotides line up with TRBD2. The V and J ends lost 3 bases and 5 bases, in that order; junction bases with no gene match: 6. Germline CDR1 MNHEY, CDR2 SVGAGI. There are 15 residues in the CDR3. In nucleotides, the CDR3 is TGTGCCAGCAGTTATGCGGGAGGGCCGATAGATACGCAGTATTTT. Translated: CASSYAGGPIDTQYF.

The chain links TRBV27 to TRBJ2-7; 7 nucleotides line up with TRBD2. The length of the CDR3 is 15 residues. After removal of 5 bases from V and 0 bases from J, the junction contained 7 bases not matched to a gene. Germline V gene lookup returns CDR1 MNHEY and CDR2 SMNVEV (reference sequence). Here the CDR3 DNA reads TGTGCCAGCAGTAGAGTAGCGGGTAGCTCCTACGAGCAGTACTTC. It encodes CASSRVAGSSYEQYF.